This T cell receptor beta chain was sequenced during a study of blood T cell repertoires in COVID-19. Only one count was recorded for this clone. Profiling relied on immunoSEQ multiplex PCR, and the TCRdb table lists in-frame clones only, not all of them. The data contain over 130,000 clones, approximately 85% of them seen just once; the ten biggest clones take up around 2.9%. With 0 bases removed from V and 3 bases from J, the gap between germline ends came to 7 bases. The CDR3 has 14 residues. CDR1 is LGHNA, CDR2 YNFKEQ, per germline. The clonotype was recovered from a man aged 50 to 60 with acute or convalescent COVID-19. The sequenced sample was peripheral blood. This sequence joins TRBV4-2 and TRBJ2-3; the D is unclear. Here the CDR3 DNA reads TGTGCCAGCAGCCAAGAAGAGTTTACAGATACGCAGTATTTT. This sequence encodes CASSQEEFTDTQYF.